This T cell receptor (beta chain) is from a study of blood T cell repertoires in COVID-19. Study-wide context: Collection of acute and convalescent COVID-19 samples took place in the United States, Italy and Spain. T cells, B-cell-depleted T cells, or PBMCs provided the cDNA or gDNA that served as material.

The CDR3 covers 15 residues. CDR1 is MDHEN, CDR2 SYDVKM, per germline. J lost 2 bases, V lost 6 bases, and 6 bases had no gene match. Per the original methods: Amplified reference gene primers provided the basis for estimating nucleated cell counts. The repertoire was sequenced with immunoSEQ multiplex PCR; TCRdb's copy has only in-frame clones and lacks some. Clone size and the V and J calls come from that table; the DNA yielded D and trimming. The sample holds tens of thousands of clones, about 90% seen once. The sample consisted of peripheral blood. The chain joins TRBV28 to TRBJ2-1; the match to TRBD1 covers 8 bases. The sequence came from a woman older than 75 with active COVID-19. CDR3 sequence: CASSPGQGPYNEQFF. The CDR3 region has the DNA TGTGCCAGCAGCCCAGGACAGGGTCCCTACAATGAGCAGTTCTTC.